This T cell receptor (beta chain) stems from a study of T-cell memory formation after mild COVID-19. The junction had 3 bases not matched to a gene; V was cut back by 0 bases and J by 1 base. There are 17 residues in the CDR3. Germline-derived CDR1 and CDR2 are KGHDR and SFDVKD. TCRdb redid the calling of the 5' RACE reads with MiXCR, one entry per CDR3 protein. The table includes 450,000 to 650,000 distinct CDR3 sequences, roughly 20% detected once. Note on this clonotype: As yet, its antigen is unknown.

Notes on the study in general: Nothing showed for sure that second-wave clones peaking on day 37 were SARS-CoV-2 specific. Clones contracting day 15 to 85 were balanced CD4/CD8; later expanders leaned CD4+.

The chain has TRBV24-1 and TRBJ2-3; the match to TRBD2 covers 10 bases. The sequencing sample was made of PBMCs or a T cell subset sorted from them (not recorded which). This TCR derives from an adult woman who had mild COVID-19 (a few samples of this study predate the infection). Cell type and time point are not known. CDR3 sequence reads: CATSDLTGTSGTDTQYF. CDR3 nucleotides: TGTGCCACCAGTGATTTGACCGGGACTAGCGGCACAGATACGCAGTATTTT.